This T cell receptor (beta chain) was sequenced during a study of blood T cell repertoires in COVID-19. The CDR3 sequence is 16 residues long. Trimming removed 6 bases at V and 4 bases at J, with 20 bases between. Germline V gene data show CDR1 as SGDLS and CDR2 as YYNGEE. Sequenced by immunoSEQ multiplex PCR; TCRdb stores in-frame clones only, minus some. The data contain around 330,000 clones, 89% of them singletons. Sequences were obtained from PBMCs or T cells enriched from blood (not recorded which). This clonotype originated in a man aged 55 to 70 who had recovered from COVID-19. The genes are TRBV9 and TRBJ2-1; D possibly corresponds to TRBD2 (7 bases). The CDR3 spells CASTPGGASRYNEQFF. In DNA form, the CDR3 reads TGTGCCAGCACCCCTGGGGGGGCGTCTAGGTACAATGAGCAGTTCTTC.